Presented here are 19 T cell receptor beta chains from one specimen sequenced in a study of T cell clones after liver transplantation. Repertoires were generated with immunoSEQ multiplex PCR, while TCRdb's copy carries only in-frame clones and drops some. In the table there are roughly 97,000 clones, 82% of which are singletons. This material consisted of CD4+ T cells from blood, taken before liver transplant. Receptors were obtained from a human donor who received a liver transplant.

This clone appeared a few times. The chain links TRBV4-2 to TRBJ2-1; perhaps TRBD2 as D (7 bases). Germline V gives CDR1 LGHNA, CDR2 YNFKEQ. V was clipped by 1 base and J by 6 bases, with 19 bases between them. This CDR3 is 17 amino acids long. CDR3 DNA sequence: TGTGCCAGCAGCCAAGGGGCCACGGGGGGCGGACTCAATGAGCAGTTCTTC. This sequence encodes CASSQGATGGGLNEQFF.

The V and J genes are TRBV10-1 and TRBJ2-2; TRBD2 agrees at 10 bases. This CDR3 has 18 residues. V shed 3 bases and J 2 bases; nucleotides not matched to a gene: 9. CDR1 WNHNN and CDR2 SYGVQD come from the germline V gene (reference sequence). As DNA, the CDR3 is TGCGCCAGCAGTGATGGAGATAGCGGGAGGTTTAACACCGGGGAGCTGTTTTTT. Its protein is CASSDGDSGRFNTGELFF.

This rearrangement joins TRBV4-1 to TRBJ2-1, with a tentative D call TRBD2 (5 bases). The V gene lost 0 bases and the J gene lost 3 bases, with 18 bases spanning the gap. Germline CDR1 and CDR2: MGHRA and YSYEKL. The CDR3 spans 18 residues. The CDR3 is CASSQDPPSSWDYNEQFF. In DNA form, the CDR3 reads TGCGCCAGCAGCCAAGACCCCCCATCTAGCTGGGACTACAATGAGCAGTTCTTC.

This clone was found once. This chain links TRBV11-2 with TRBJ2-3, with 8 bases identical to TRBD1. Germline V gene data show CDR1 as SGHAT and CDR2 as FQNNGV. The trim removed 4 bases at V and 0 bases at J, leaving 3 bases unmatched. This CDR3 is 15 amino acids long. The CDR3 reads CASSYRQGSTDTQYF. In nucleotides, the CDR3 is TGTGCCAGCAGCTACAGACAGGGGAGCACAGATACGCAGTATTTT.

This clone has only one observation. CDR3 nucleotide sequence: TGTGCCGGACGGGACAGGGGCCTCTCCTACGAGCAGTACTTC. Protein product: CAGRDRGLSYEQYF. V usage is TRBV2 and J usage is TRBJ2-7; the match to TRBD1 covers 10 bases. Germline CDR1 SNHLY, CDR2 FYNNEI. The CDR3 totals 14 residues. With 11 bases clipped from V and 0 bases from J, the junction kept 7 bases outside the gene matches.

The chain employs TRBV5-1 and TRBJ1-5; TRBD1 is a possible D gene (5 bases). The CDR3 has 15 amino acids. The germline CDR1 and CDR2 sequences are SGHRS and YFSETQ. The germline V and J ends were trimmed by 0 bases and 5 bases, with 12 bases remaining between them. CDR3 region: CASSLEDTNYQPQHF. In DNA form, the CDR3 reads TGCGCCAGCAGCTTGGAGGACACAAACTATCAGCCCCAGCATTTT.

CDR3 residues: CASSLAGTGSEQYF. Written as DNA, the CDR3 is TGTGCCAGCAGCTTAGCGGGGACAGGCTCCGAGCAGTACTTC. The chain recombines TRBV11-3 with TRBJ2-7; 8 positions agree with TRBD1. J lost 6 bases, V lost 1 base, and 5 bases had no gene match. This CDR3 region has 14 residues. Germline V CDR1 and CDR2: SGHNT, YENEEA.

The chain joins TRBV27 to TRBJ2-2, with D hard to call. The V gene's germline CDR1 is MNHEY and CDR2 SMNVEV (reference sequence). The CDR3 loop spans 13 amino acids. V was clipped by 6 bases and J by 4 bases, with 9 bases between them. The DNA of the CDR3 is TGTGCCAGCAGGCCTAGTGGCACCGGGGAGCTGTTTTTT. This translates into CASRPSGTGELFF.

CDR3: CAWSVQTYNEQFF. The DNA for the CDR3 is TGTGCCTGGAGTGTACAGACCTACAATGAGCAGTTCTTC. The chain links TRBV30 to TRBJ2-1; D is uncertain. The V and J ends lost 0 bases and 2 bases respectively, with 5 bases between them. The CDR3 is 13 residues long. Germline values: CDR1 GTSNPN, CDR2 SVGIG (reference sequence).

This chain links TRBV4-2 with TRBJ1-5; a possible D gene is TRBD1 (6 bases). The CDR3 runs 15 residues. V was trimmed by 1 base and J by 0 bases, leaving 7 bases between them. CDR1 is LGHNA, CDR2 YNFKEQ, per germline. The DNA of the CDR3 is TGTGCCAGCAGCCAAGGGACAGCTAGCAATCAGCCCCAGCATTTT. Translating gives CASSQGTASNQPQHF.

The V call is TRBV19, the J call TRBJ1-6; D uncertain. This CDR3 region has 13 residues. CDR1 is LNHDA and CDR2 is SQIVND in the germline V gene (reference sequence). V was clipped by 7 bases and J by 9 bases, with 13 bases between them. In nucleotides, the CDR3 is TGTGCCAGTACTGACCTCCCTGGTTCACCCCTCCACTTT. This gives the protein CASTDLPGSPLHF.

CDR3 in amino acids: CASSYVTGNSPLHF. The CDR3 coding sequence is TGTGCCAGCAGTTACGTGACAGGGAATTCACCCCTCCACTTT. This chain uses TRBV6-5 with TRBJ1-6; TRBD1 matches at 7 bases. Trimming took 2 bases from V and 7 from J; bases not matched to a gene: 2. Per germline, CDR1 MNHEY and CDR2 SVGAGI. The CDR3 totals 14 residues.

This chain uses TRBV5-1 with TRBJ2-1; TRBD2 aligns across 7 bases. CDR3 size: 13 residues. Germline trimming cut 4 bases from V and 9 bases from J; bases unmatched to any gene: 7. From germline, CDR1 is SGHRS and CDR2 YFSETQ. The CDR3 DNA reads TGCGCCAGCAGCCCGGTGGGAGGGACTGAGCAGTTCTTC. It yields the protein CASSPVGGTEQFF.

The rearrangement uses TRBV5-1 and TRBJ1-3; D may be TRBD1 (5 bases). The germline V gene encodes CDR1 SGHRS and CDR2 YFSETQ. There are 15 residues in the CDR3. V dropped 8 bases and J dropped 9 bases, with 24 bases sitting between them. The CDR3 loop is CASRNETTGRGTIYF. The CDR3 DNA follows: TGCGCCAGTCGAAATGAAACAACAGGCCGCGGCACCATATATTTT.

J is TRBJ2-1 and V is TRBV25-1; 9 bases are a match to TRBD1. With 2 bases clipped from V and 8 bases from J, the junction kept 7 bases outside the gene matches. The V gene's germline CDR1 is MGHDK and CDR2 SYGVNS. The CDR3 is 15 amino acids. This CDR3 reads CASSEGTGLRDEQFF. CDR3 DNA: TGTGCCAGCAGTGAAGGGACAGGGCTTAGGGATGAGCAGTTCTTC.

The chain has TRBV5-1 and TRBJ2-7; D not resolved. Germline V gives CDR1 SGHRS, CDR2 YFSETQ. The V end lost 0 bases, the J end lost 5 bases, and 9 bases lay between the germline ends. The CDR3 spans 13 residues. For the CDR3, the DNA is TGCGCCAGCAGCTTGGGAGCGCCCGACGAGCAGTACTTC. Amino acids: CASSLGAPDEQYF.

J is TRBJ2-7 and V is TRBV6-1, with 8 bases lining up with TRBD1. The V gene's germline CDR1 is MNHNS and CDR2 SASEGT. This CDR3 comprises 15 residues. The J segment lost 6 bases and the V segment lost 0 bases, leaving 7 bases of the junction unmatched. The CDR3 spells CASSEARTGRSEQYF. CDR3 in DNA: TGTGCCAGCAGTGAAGCAAGGACAGGGAGGTCCGAGCAGTACTTC.

V is TRBV5-1 and J is TRBJ2-2; the D gene is possibly TRBD1 (5 bases). The CDR3 loop spans 18 amino acids. Germline V gene data show CDR1 as SGHRS and CDR2 as YFSETQ. Trimming cost V 0 bases and J 0 bases, with 15 bases left between them. CDR3 DNA: TGCGCCAGCAGCTTGGAGGGCAGGGCCTACCCGAACACCGGGGAGCTGTTTTTT. Translated, it gives CASSLEGRAYPNTGELFF.

This sequence joins TRBV11-2 and TRBJ2-7, with 7 bases fitting TRBD2. CDR1 and CDR2 (germline): SGHAT, FQNNGV. The CDR3 is made up of 15 amino acids. V shed 0 bases and J 5 bases; nucleotides not matched to a gene: 7. The DNA for the CDR3 is TGTGCCAGCAGCTTAGATTTTGCGGGAGTAAACGAGCAGTACTTC. It yields the protein CASSLDFAGVNEQYF.